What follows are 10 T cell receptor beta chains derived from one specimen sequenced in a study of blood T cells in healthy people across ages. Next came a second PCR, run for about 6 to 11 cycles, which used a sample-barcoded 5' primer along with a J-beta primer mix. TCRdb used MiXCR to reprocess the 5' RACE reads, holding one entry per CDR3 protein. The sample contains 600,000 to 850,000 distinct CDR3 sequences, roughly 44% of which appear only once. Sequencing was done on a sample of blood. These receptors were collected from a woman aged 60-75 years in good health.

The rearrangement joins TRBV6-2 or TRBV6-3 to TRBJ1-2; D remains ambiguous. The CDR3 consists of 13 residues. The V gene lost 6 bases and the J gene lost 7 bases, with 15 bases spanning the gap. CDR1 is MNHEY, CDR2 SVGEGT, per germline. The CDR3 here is CASRPSGRRGYTF. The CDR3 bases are TGTGCCAGCAGACCATCCGGGCGGCGTGGCTACACCTTC.

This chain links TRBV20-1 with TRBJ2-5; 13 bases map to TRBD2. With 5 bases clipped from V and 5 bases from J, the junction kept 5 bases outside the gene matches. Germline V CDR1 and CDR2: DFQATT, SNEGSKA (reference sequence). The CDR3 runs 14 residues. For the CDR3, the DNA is TGCAGTGCTTGGACTAGCGGGAGTCGGGAGACCCAGTACTTC. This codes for CSAWTSGSRETQYF.

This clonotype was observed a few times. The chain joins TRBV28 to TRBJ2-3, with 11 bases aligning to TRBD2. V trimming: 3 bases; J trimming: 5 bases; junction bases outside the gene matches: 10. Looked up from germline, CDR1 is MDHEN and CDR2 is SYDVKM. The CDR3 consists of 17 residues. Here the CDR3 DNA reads TGTGCCAGCAGTTTTGGCCGTTCCGGACTAGCGGGAGATACGCAGTATTTT. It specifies CASSFGRSGLAGDTQYF. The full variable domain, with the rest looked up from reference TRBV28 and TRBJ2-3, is DVKVTQSSRYLVKRTGEKVFLECVQDMDHENMFWYRQDPGLGLRLIYFSYDVKMKEKGDIPEGYSVSREKKERFSLILESASTNQTSMYLCASSFGRSGLAGDTQYFGPGTRLTVL.

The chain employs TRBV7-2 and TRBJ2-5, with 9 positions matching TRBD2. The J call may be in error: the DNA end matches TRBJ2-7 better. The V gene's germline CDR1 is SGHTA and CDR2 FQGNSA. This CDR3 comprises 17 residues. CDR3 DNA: TGTGCCAGCAGACCATACATTCCCAGCGGGGGGATGTACGAGCAGTACTTC. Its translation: CASRPYIPSGGMYEQYF.

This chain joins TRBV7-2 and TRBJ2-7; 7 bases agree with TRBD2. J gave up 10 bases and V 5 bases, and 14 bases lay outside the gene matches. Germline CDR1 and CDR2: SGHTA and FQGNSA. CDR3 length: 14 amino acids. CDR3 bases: TGTGCCAGCAGCCGGCTCGAGACTAGCAGGATCCAGTACTTC. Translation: CASSRLETSRIQYF.

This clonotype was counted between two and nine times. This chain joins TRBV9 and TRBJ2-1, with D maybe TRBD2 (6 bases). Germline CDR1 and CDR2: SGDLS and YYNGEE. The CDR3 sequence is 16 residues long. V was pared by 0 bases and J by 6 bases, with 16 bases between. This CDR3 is CASSVAPGSSGNEQFF. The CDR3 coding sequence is TGTGCCAGCAGCGTAGCTCCCGGGAGTAGTGGCAATGAGCAGTTCTTC.

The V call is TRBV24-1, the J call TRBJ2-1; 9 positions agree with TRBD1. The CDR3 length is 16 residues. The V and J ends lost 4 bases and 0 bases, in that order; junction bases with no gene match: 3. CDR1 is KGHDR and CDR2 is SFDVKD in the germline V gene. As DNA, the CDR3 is TGTGCCACCAGTGACCGGACAGGGGACTCCTACAATGAGCAGTTCTTC. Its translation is CATSDRTGDSYNEQFF.

CDR3 coding DNA: TGCAGTGCTGAATTGATCTACGAGCAGTACTTC. Translating gives CSAELIYEQYF. The chain has TRBV20-1 and TRBJ2-7, with no clear D. CDR1 DFQATT and CDR2 SNEGSKA come from the germline V gene (reference sequence). The germline V and J ends were trimmed by 5 bases and 3 bases, with 8 bases remaining between them. The length of the CDR3 is 11 residues.

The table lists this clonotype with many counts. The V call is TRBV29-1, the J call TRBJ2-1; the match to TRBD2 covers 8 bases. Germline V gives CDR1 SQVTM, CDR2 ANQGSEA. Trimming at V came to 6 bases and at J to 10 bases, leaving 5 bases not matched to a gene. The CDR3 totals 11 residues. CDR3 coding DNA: TGCAGCGTCTTAAGGACTAGCGAGCAGTTCTTC. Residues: CSVLRTSEQFF.

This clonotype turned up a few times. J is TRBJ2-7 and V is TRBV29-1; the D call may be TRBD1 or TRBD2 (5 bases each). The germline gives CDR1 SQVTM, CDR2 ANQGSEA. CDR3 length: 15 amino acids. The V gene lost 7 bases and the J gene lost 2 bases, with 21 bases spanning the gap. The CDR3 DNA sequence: TGCAGCGCCCTAAACCGGGACGTCGTCACCTACGAGCAGTACTTC. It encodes CSALNRDVVTYEQYF.